Detailed here is one T cell receptor beta chain. Its antigen is unidentified. V lost 4 bases and J 5 bases, leaving 24 bases between the germline ends. The CDR3 has 17 amino acids. Looked up from germline, CDR1 is SGHDT and CDR2 is YYEEEE. Extracted from the samples, RNA was reverse transcribed into cDNA to serve as the sequencing template. The table came from immunoSEQ multiplex PCR; TCRdb's copy has only in-frame clones and leaves some out. The data show some 110,000 clones, 50% to 75% seen once. This sample's treatment: oral pan-JAK inhibitor, 5-10 mg twice daily. This specimen belongs to a study of CD8+ T cells in alopecia areata. Study summary: In an open-label trial, patients got 5 to 10 mg tofacitinib twice daily.

Study findings and constraints: With one nonresponder, baseline CD8+ expansion's link to response remains uncertain.

Material: CD8+ T cells sorted from blood, obtained at week 4, from a patient treated with tofacitinib. The gene calls are TRBV5-6 and TRBJ1-1; D not certain. This TCR was sampled from a human donor with alopecia areata. CDR3 protein: CASSQPDSWRVGTEAFF. As DNA, the CDR3 is TGTGCCAGCAGCCAACCGGATAGTTGGCGGGTTGGTACTGAAGCTTTCTTT.